The sequence of this T cell receptor beta chain was determined in a study of vaccination effects on CD4 cells after COVID-19. Whole-study results and caveats: There was only 1 of 255 vaccine-induced clones in healthy vaccinees that cross-reacted with common cold coronaviruses. The authors studied few convalescent patients and collected no early post-infection timepoints. There was marked clonal contraction among infection- and vaccine-induced clones late after vaccination.

ViraFEST expansion of antigen-specific CD4+ T cells with viral peptide pools preceded sequencing. Having been cultured for around nine days, the cells underwent CD4+ T cell isolation. All vaccine recipients tested negative for nucleocapsid antibodies and had never contracted SARS-CoV-2 infection. A few million PBMC were seeded per well and grown in the presence of about 9 IU/ml IL-2 and about 10 ug/ml peptides. To note about this clone: The antigen is unknown.

Method: immunoSEQ multiplex PCR; TCRdb's copy keeps in-frame clones and lacks some. The table has 55,000 to 75,000 clones, roughly three quarters seen once. This clonotype originated in a human donor who received a COVID-19 vaccine. The source material was CD4+ T cells from PBMCs cultured with HCoV-NL63 spike peptides, sampled before COVID-19 vaccination.

CDR3 residues: CASGGPGFSEKLFF. In DNA, the CDR3 is TGTGCCAGCGGAGGACCAGGGTTTTCTGAAAAACTGTTTTTT. The chain is built from TRBV25-1 and TRBJ1-4; D possibly corresponds to TRBD1 (5 bases). The CDR3 consists of 14 residues. Trimming pared 8 bases from V and 7 bases from J, leaving 17 bases between. Germline CDR1 and CDR2: MGHDK and SYGVNS.